This is a list of T cell receptor beta chains from one sample in a study of memory CD4+ T cells and cytomegalovirus serostatus. Assay used: immunoSEQ multiplex PCR; TCRdb lists only in-frame clones, some missing. The sample shows some 65,000 clones, about three quarters of them seen only once. Sequencing was performed on memory CD4+ T cells from blood. Receptor source: an adult in good health and CMV-seronegative. Some clones in this sample may be carry-over from other donors' samples. Both conserved end residues are part of each CDR3. Each record gives: V gene, J gene, clone size, D gene, CDR3 DNA, CDR3 protein. The D gene is left open where the match is weak. Part of the rows lack a size; the others show once, few, many or a class for expanded clones.

v_gene: TRBV27
j_gene: TRBJ2-2
abundance: .
d_gene: .
CDR3nt: TGTGCCAGCAGTTTAAACACCGGGGAGCTGTTTTTT
CDR3aa: CASSLNTGELFF

v_gene: TRBV25-1
j_gene: TRBJ2-2
abundance: .
d_gene: .
CDR3nt: TGTGCCAGCAGTGAATTGTCGGGAAGGGGCGGGGAGCTGTTTTTT
CDR3aa: CASSELSGRGGELFF

v_gene: TRBV2
j_gene: TRBJ1-3
abundance: .
d_gene: TRBD1
CDR3nt: TGTGCCAGCAGCCTCTCAGGGGGTGGAAACACCATATATTTT
CDR3aa: CASSLSGGGNTIYF

v_gene: TRBV4-3
j_gene: TRBJ1-4
abundance: .
d_gene: .
CDR3nt: TGCGCCAGCAGCCAAGATCCCCGGACAACAACTAATGAAAAACTGTTTTTT
CDR3aa: CASSQDPRTTTNEKLFF

v_gene: TRBV6-5
j_gene: TRBJ2-7
abundance: .
d_gene: TRBD2
CDR3nt: TGTGCCAGCAGTTTCAGCGGGGGCACCTACGAGCAGTACTTC
CDR3aa: CASSFSGGTYEQYF

v_gene: TRBV2
j_gene: TRBJ2-4
abundance: once
d_gene: TRBD2
CDR3nt: TGTGCCAGTACCACTAGCGGCCAAAACATTCAGTACTTC
CDR3aa: CASTTSGQNIQYF

v_gene: TRBV2
j_gene: TRBJ2-1
abundance: .
d_gene: TRBD2
CDR3nt: TGTGCCAGCAGCAAATCGGGACTAGCGGGGGGAGGTGAGCAGTTCTTC
CDR3aa: CASSKSGLAGGGEQFF

v_gene: TRBV6-1
j_gene: TRBJ1-6
abundance: medium-sized
d_gene: TRBD1
CDR3nt: TGTGCCAGCAGTGTCGGGACAGATTCACCCCTCCACTTT
CDR3aa: CASSVGTDSPLHF

v_gene: TRBV7-2
j_gene: TRBJ2-6
abundance: few
d_gene: .
CDR3nt: TGTGCCAGCAGCTTAGCCTCAGGGGACTCTGGGGCCAACGTCCTGACTTTC
CDR3aa: CASSLASGDSGANVLTF

v_gene: TRBV25-1
j_gene: TRBJ2-7
abundance: .
d_gene: TRBD1
CDR3nt: TGTGCCAGCAGTGAAGGGGGACAGTACTACGAGCAGTACTTC
CDR3aa: CASSEGGQYYEQYF

v_gene: TRBV6-1
j_gene: TRBJ1-5
abundance: .
d_gene: .
CDR3nt: TGTGCCAGCAGTGTTGAAGAGAATCAGCCCCAGCATTTT
CDR3aa: CASSVEENQPQHF

v_gene: TRBV19
j_gene: TRBJ1-4
abundance: .
d_gene: .
CDR3nt: TGTGCCAGTAGTATGCAGGCAGGGTATAATGAAAAACTGTTTTTT
CDR3aa: CASSMQAGYNEKLFF

v_gene: TRBV19
j_gene: TRBJ1-5
abundance: .
d_gene: .
CDR3nt: TGTGCCAGTAGTAAGGACGGTTATCAGCCCCAGCATTTT
CDR3aa: CASSKDGYQPQHF

v_gene: TRBV7-9
j_gene: TRBJ1-2
abundance: .
d_gene: .
CDR3nt: TGTGCCAGCAGCCCCGGACAAGCCTATGGCTACACCTTC
CDR3aa: CASSPGQAYGYTF

v_gene: TRBV2
j_gene: TRBJ1-4
abundance: .
d_gene: .
CDR3nt: TGTGCCAGCACCCTAGAGTTGGGGGCAGGGGAAAAACTGTTTTTT
CDR3aa: CASTLELGAGEKLFF

v_gene: TRBV5-6
j_gene: TRBJ2-7
abundance: .
d_gene: .
CDR3nt: TGTGCCAGCAGCTTCGTACAGAGCTACGAGCAGTACTTC
CDR3aa: CASSFVQSYEQYF

v_gene: TRBV2
j_gene: TRBJ1-6
abundance: .
d_gene: .
CDR3nt: TGTGCCAGCAGACCAACTACAGGGTTTCCCTCACCCCTCCACTTT
CDR3aa: CASRPTTGFPSPLHF

v_gene: TRBV7-2
j_gene: TRBJ1-3
abundance: .
d_gene: .
CDR3nt: TGTGCCAGCAGCTTAGCAGGAGTACGCGGAAACACCATATATTTT
CDR3aa: CASSLAGVRGNTIYF

v_gene: TRBV5-1
j_gene: TRBJ1-6
abundance: .
d_gene: .
CDR3nt: TGCGCCAGCAGCTTCTATTCCGGGACTGGGGGATCACCCCTCCACTTT
CDR3aa: CASSFYSGTGGSPLHF

v_gene: TRBV7-8
j_gene: TRBJ2-1
abundance: .
d_gene: .
CDR3nt: TGTGCCAGCAGGCGAAACCGACTACCCCGGAACAAGATCAATGAGCAGTTCTTC
CDR3aa: CASRRNRLPRNKINEQFF

v_gene: TRBV5-1
j_gene: TRBJ1-1
abundance: .
d_gene: .
CDR3nt: TGCGCCAGCAGCGCGGACAGTTACTACACTGAAGCTTTCTTT
CDR3aa: CASSADSYYTEAFF

v_gene: TRBV14
j_gene: TRBJ2-7
abundance: .
d_gene: .
CDR3nt: TGTGCCAGCAGCCAAAACCTTAGGGGCGAGCAGTACTTC
CDR3aa: CASSQNLRGEQYF

v_gene: TRBV5-1
j_gene: TRBJ2-7
abundance: .
d_gene: .
CDR3nt: TGCGCCAGCAGCTTGGAAAGGGGGGGGAGCTCCTACGAGCAGTACTTC
CDR3aa: CASSLERGGSSYEQYF

v_gene: TRBV28
j_gene: TRBJ2-4
abundance: .
d_gene: TRBD2
CDR3nt: TGTGCCAGCAGCCCACATCTAGCGGGAGGGACCAAAAACATTCAGTACTTC
CDR3aa: CASSPHLAGGTKNIQYF

v_gene: TRBV6-5
j_gene: TRBJ2-7
abundance: .
d_gene: .
CDR3nt: TGTGCCAGCAAGACGGGGATGGACTACGAGCAGTACTTC
CDR3aa: CASKTGMDYEQYF

v_gene: TRBV2
j_gene: TRBJ1-2
abundance: .
d_gene: .
CDR3nt: TGTGCCAGCAGCGACAGGTATAGCTATGGCTACACCTTC
CDR3aa: CASSDRYSYGYTF

v_gene: TRBV4-1
j_gene: TRBJ1-3
abundance: .
d_gene: .
CDR3nt: TGCGCCAGCAGCAGGGGGGGGCTCGTGGCAACTGGAAACACCATATATTTT
CDR3aa: CASSRGGLVATGNTIYF

v_gene: TRBV5-1
j_gene: TRBJ1-4
abundance: .
d_gene: .
CDR3nt: TGCGCCAGCAGTTTAGGGAGGACTAATGAAAAACTGTTTTTT
CDR3aa: CASSLGRTNEKLFF

v_gene: TRBV5-4
j_gene: TRBJ1-2
abundance: once
d_gene: .
CDR3nt: TGTGCCAGCAGCCCTCTTACGGGACGGGACTATGGCTACACCTTC
CDR3aa: CASSPLTGRDYGYTF

v_gene: TRBV6-4
j_gene: TRBJ2-3
abundance: .
d_gene: .
CDR3nt: TGTGCCAGCAGGCCCCAGCGGGTCCCGATTAGCACAGATACGCAGTATTTT
CDR3aa: CASRPQRVPISTDTQYF

v_gene: TRBV5-4
j_gene: TRBJ2-3
abundance: .
d_gene: .
CDR3nt: TGTGCCAGCAGCCTCTCGGGGGCAGATACGCAGTATTTT
CDR3aa: CASSLSGADTQYF

v_gene: TRBV18
j_gene: TRBJ2-5
abundance: .
d_gene: TRBD2
CDR3nt: TGTGCCAGCTCACCAGCCTCCGAGACTAGCGGGGGGAAGACCCAGTACTTC
CDR3aa: CASSPASETSGGKTQYF